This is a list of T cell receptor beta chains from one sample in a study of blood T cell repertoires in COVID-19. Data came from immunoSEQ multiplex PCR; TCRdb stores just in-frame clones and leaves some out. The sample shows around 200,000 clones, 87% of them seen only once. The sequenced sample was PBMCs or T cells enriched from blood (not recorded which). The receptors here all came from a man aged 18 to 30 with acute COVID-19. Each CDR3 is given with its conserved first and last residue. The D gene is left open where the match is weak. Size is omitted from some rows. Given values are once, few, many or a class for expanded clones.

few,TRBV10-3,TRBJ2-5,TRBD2,CAIGSSGKGETQYF,TGTGCCATCGGGTCTAGCGGGAAGGGGGAGACCCAGTACTTC
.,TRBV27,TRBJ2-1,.,CASSPLLGHPNEQFF,TGTGCCAGCAGTCCGCTCTTGGGGCATCCCAATGAGCAGTTCTTC
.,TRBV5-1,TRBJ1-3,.,CASSEDGVPSGNTIYF,TGCGCCAGCAGCGAAGACGGAGTACCCTCTGGAAACACCATATATTTT
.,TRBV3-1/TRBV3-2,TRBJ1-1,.,CASSQDYRNTEAFF,TGTGCCAGCAGCCAAGACTACAGGAACACTGAAGCTTTCTTT
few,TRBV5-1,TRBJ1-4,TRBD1,CASSSSQGAQVKLFF,TGCGCCAGCAGCTCATCACAGGGGGCCCAGGTAAAACTGTTTTTT
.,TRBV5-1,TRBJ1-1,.,CASSFGGTEAFF,TGCGCCAGCAGCTTCGGGGGAACTGAAGCTTTCTTT
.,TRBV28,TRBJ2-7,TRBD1,CASRTTGPTYEQYF,TGTGCCAGCAGGACGACAGGGCCAACCTACGAGCAGTACTTC
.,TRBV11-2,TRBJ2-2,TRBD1,CASSLGYRGFGTGELFF,TGTGCCAGCAGCTTAGGGTACAGGGGATTCGGTACCGGGGAGCTGTTTTTT
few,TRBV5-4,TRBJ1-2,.,CASSFLTGNPNYGYTF,TGTGCCAGCAGCTTCCTTACAGGGAACCCTAACTATGGCTACACCTTC
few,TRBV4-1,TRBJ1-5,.,CASSHDRTSSNQPQHF,TGCGCCAGCAGCCATGACAGGACTTCTAGCAATCAGCCCCAGCATTTT
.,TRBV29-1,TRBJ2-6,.,CSVPAGANVLTF,TGCAGCGTCCCCGCTGGGGCCAACGTCCTGACTTTC
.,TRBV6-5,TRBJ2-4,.,CASSPQGAKNIQYF,TGTGCCAGCAGTCCTCAGGGGGCCAAAAACATTCAGTACTTC
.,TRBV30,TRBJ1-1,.,CAWGVGNTEAFF,TGTGCCTGGGGAGTCGGGAACACTGAAGCTTTCTTT
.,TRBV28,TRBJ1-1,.,CASRTGGDTEAFF,TGTGCCAGCAGAACGGGAGGGGACACTGAAGCTTTCTTT
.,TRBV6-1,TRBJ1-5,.,CASSEAGTGAQPQHF,TGTGCCAGCAGTGAAGCTGGTACAGGTGCTCAGCCCCAGCATTTT
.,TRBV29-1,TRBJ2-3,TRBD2,CSVASSGREDTQYF,TGCAGCGTTGCCTCCAGCGGGAGAGAAGATACGCAGTATTTT
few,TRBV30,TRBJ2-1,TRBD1,CAWAVDRANEQFF,TGTGCCTGGGCGGTTGACAGGGCCAATGAGCAGTTCTTC
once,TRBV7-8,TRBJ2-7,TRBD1,CASSFLGEGQGMYEQYF,TGTGCCAGCAGCTTCCTCGGAGAGGGACAGGGGATGTACGAGCAGTACTTC
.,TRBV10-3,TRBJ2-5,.,CAISPLGEEQETQYF,TGTGCCATCAGCCCCCTCGGGGAAGAGCAAGAGACCCAGTACTTC
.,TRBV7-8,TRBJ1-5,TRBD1,CASSTHPRTGGNQPQHF,TGTGCCAGCAGCACCCATCCAAGGACAGGGGGAAATCAGCCCCAGCATTTT
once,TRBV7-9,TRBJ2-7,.,CASSSQQGWYEQYF,TGTGCCAGCAGCTCTCAACAGGGATGGTACGAGCAGTACTTC
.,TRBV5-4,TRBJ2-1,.,CASSLVLARFDEQFF,TGTGCCAGCAGCTTGGTTCTAGCCCGATTCGATGAGCAGTTCTTC
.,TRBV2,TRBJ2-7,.,CASRGIHRDEQYF,TGTGCCAGCAGGGGAATACACAGGGACGAGCAGTACTTC
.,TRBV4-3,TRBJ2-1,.,CASSQDGGTYNEQFF,TGCGCCAGCAGCCAAGATGGCGGGACCTACAATGAGCAGTTCTTC
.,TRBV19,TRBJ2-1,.,CASSISETYNEQFF,TGTGCCAGTAGTATTAGCGAGACCTACAATGAGCAGTTCTTC
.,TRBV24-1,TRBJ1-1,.,CATSWGGEAFF,TGTGCCACCAGTTGGGGCGGTGAAGCTTTCTTT
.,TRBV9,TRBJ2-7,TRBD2,CASSVSSGLSYEQYF,TGTGCCAGCAGCGTATCTAGCGGCCTCTCCTACGAGCAGTACTTC
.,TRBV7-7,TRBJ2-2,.,CASSSGGDSQNTGELFF,TGTGCTAGCAGCTCCGGGGGGGACAGCCAGAACACCGGGGAGCTGTTTTTT
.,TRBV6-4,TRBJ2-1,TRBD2,CASSDDPGTSNEQFF,TGTGCCAGCAGTGACGACCCCGGGACTAGCAATGAGCAGTTCTTC
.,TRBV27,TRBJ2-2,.,CASQGSNTGELFF,TGTGCCAGCCAGGGATCGAACACCGGGGAGCTGTTTTTT
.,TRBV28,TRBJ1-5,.,CASSPTDQGQPQHF,TGTGCCAGCAGTCCCACAGATCAGGGCCAGCCCCAGCATTTT